The TCR beta chain under discussion was sequenced for a study of T cell repertoires in cytomegalovirus infection. As for the study in general: Indicated by public TCR beta signatures were CMV infection and matching HLA type.

TCRdb analysed the reads with MiXCR anew, one entry per CDR3 protein. Here the sample spans fewer than 300,000 distinct CDR3 sequences, about a quarter being singletons. The study's findings and limits: There were HLA-C-restricted CMV-specific TCR beta clonotypes dominating the ex vivo response. Summed frequency of public TCR beta families distinguished CMV carriers with the relevant HLA.

Germline lookup yields CDR1 SGHAT and CDR2 FQNNGV. The CDR3 contains 19 residues. V was pared by 1 base and J by 1 base, with 10 bases of the junction left unmatched. In regard to this clonotype: Its specificity is unknown.

Sample: PBMCs. This chain links TRBV11-2 with TRBJ2-7; 13 bases align to TRBD2. This receptor was taken from a human donor in good health (CMV status not recorded). Some clones in this sample may be carry-over from other donors' samples. The CDR3 reads CASSLVGTSGARLSYEQYF. The CDR3 coding sequence is TGTGCCAGCAGCTTAGTAGGGACTAGCGGGGCCCGACTTTCCTACGAGCAGTACTTC.